This T cell receptor beta chain appears in the sequencing data of a study of blood T cell repertoires in COVID-19. The sample holds a few counts of this clone. The table came from immunoSEQ multiplex PCR; TCRdb's copy has only in-frame clones and leaves some out. The repertoire includes about 210,000 clones, 84% of them detected once, and roughly 8% sits in the top ten. CDR1 and CDR2 (germline): MGHRA, YSYEKL. This CDR3 is 16 amino acids long. V shed 0 bases and J shed 0 bases, with 9 bases lying between them. The rearrangement links TRBV4-1 to TRBJ1-3; D is uncertain. Sequenced input: peripheral blood. This TCR was sampled from a woman aged 45-65 years with active or convalescent COVID-19. CDR3 nucleotide sequence: TGCGCCAGCAGCCAAGATCCCACTAACTCTGGAAACACCATATATTTT. It encodes CASSQDPTNSGNTIYF.